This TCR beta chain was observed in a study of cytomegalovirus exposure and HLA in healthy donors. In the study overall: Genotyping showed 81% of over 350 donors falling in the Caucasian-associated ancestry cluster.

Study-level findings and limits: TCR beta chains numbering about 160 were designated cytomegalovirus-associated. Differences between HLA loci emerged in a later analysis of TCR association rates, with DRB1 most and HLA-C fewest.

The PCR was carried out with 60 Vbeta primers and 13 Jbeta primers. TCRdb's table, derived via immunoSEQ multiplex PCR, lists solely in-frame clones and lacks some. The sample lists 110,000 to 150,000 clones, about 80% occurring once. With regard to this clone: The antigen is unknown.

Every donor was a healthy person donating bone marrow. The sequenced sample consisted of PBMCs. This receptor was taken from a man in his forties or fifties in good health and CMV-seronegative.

CDR3 DNA sequence: TGTGCCAGCATCATTAGGACAGGCACTGAAGCTTTCTTT. It yields the protein CASIIRTGTEAFF. The chain is built from TRBV28 and TRBJ1-1; the match to TRBD1 covers 7 bases. Per germline, CDR1 MDHEN and CDR2 SYDVKM. This CDR3 comprises 13 residues. J was trimmed by 4 bases and V by 7 bases; bases with no gene match: 6.